The 7 T cell receptor beta chains reported below all come from one sample, sequenced in a study of siplizumab effects on memory and regulatory T cells. Assay: immunoSEQ multiplex PCR; the TCRdb copy retains only in-frame clones and omits some. The table records about 50,000 clones, over 85% of them present only once. Sample: CD8+ T cells sorted from blood. The source is a human donor in good health.

The V gene is TRBV27, the J gene TRBJ2-7; D is undetermined. V lost 2 bases, J lost 0 bases, and 8 bases lay in between. The CDR3 runs to 14 residues. Germline V CDR1 and CDR2: MNHEY, SMNVEV (reference sequence). This CDR3 is CASSLRAASYEQYF. The CDR3 DNA is TGTGCCAGCAGTTTACGGGCGGCCTCCTACGAGCAGTACTTC.

The chain carries TRBV25-1 and TRBJ2-7, with 7 bases aligning to TRBD2. The V and J ends lost 6 bases and 3 bases, in that order; junction bases with no gene match: 8. The CDR3 has 14 residues. Looked up from germline, CDR1 is MGHDK and CDR2 is SYGVNS. CDR3: CASSSGGGIYEQYF. The CDR3 DNA follows: TGTGCCAGCAGCTCGGGGGGAGGTATCTACGAGCAGTACTTC.

CDR3 sequence (DNA): TGTGCCAGCAGCCCCCGGGACACTAACTACGAGCAGTACTTC. Translating gives CASSPRDTNYEQYF. The V and J genes are TRBV7-9 and TRBJ2-7; TRBD1 might be the D (6 bases). The V end was cut by 5 bases, the J end by 3 bases, with 14 bases between. The CDR3 has 14 amino acids. Per germline, CDR1 SEHNR and CDR2 FQNEAQ (reference sequence).

Written as DNA, the CDR3 is TGTGCCAGCAGCGAAATCGGGAGAACTGAAGCTTTCTTT. Amino acid sequence: CASSEIGRTEAFF. The gene calls are TRBV5-6 and TRBJ1-1; D is undetermined. The ends were cut back, 4 bases at V and 5 bases at J, with 12 bases in the middle. The germline V gene has CDR1 SGHDT and CDR2 YYEEEE. The CDR3 consists of 13 residues.

This rearrangement joins TRBV29-1 to TRBJ2-2, with 9 bases lining up with TRBD2. V lost 2 bases and J lost 7; bases outside the gene matches: 8. CDR1 SQVTM and CDR2 ANQGSEA come from the germline V gene. This CDR3 spans 15 amino acids. The CDR3 sequence: CSVELVAGAFGELFF. CDR3 coding DNA: TGCAGCGTTGAATTGGTAGCGGGAGCTTTCGGGGAGCTGTTTTTT.

Only a few counts were recorded for this clone. This chain uses TRBV6-4 with TRBJ2-6; D ambiguous. The V gene's germline CDR1 is MRHNA and CDR2 SNTAGT. This CDR3 region has 15 residues. Trimming shortened V by 3 bases and J by 0 bases, and 6 bases separated the two germline ends. The CDR3 is CASSEDNSGANVLTF. CDR3 DNA sequence: TGTGCCAGCAGTGAAGACAACTCTGGGGCCAACGTCCTGACTTTC.

V and J are TRBV19 and TRBJ2-2; D gene uncertain. Trimming took 3 bases from V and 3 from J, leaving 14 bases between them. Germline CDR1 is LNHDA and CDR2 is SQIVND (reference sequence). The CDR3 spans 16 residues. The CDR3 spells CASSIWGFGDTGELFF. The CDR3 DNA reads TGTGCCAGTAGTATCTGGGGTTTCGGCGACACCGGGGAGCTGTTTTTT.